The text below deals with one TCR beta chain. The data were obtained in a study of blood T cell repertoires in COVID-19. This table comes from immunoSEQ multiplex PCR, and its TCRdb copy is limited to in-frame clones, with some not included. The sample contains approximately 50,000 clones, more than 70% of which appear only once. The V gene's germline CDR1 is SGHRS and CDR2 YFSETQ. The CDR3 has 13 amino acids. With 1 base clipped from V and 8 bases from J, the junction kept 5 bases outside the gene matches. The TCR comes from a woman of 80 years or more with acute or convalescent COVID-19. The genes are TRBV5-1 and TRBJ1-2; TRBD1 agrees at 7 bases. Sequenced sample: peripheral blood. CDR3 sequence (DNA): TGCGCCAGCAGCTTGTGGACAGGAAGCGGCTACACCTTC. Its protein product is CASSLWTGSGYTF. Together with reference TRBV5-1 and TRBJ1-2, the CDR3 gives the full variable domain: KAGVTQTPRYLIKTRGQQVTLSCSPISGHRSVSWYQQTPGQGLQFLFEYFSETQRNKGNFPGRFSGRQFSNSRSEMNVSTLELGDSALYLCASSLWTGSGYTFGSGTRLTVV.